This TCR beta chain was sequenced during a study of technical replicates of blood from a handful of donors. The repertoire was sequenced with immunoSEQ multiplex PCR; TCRdb's copy has only in-frame clones and lacks some. The sample carries around 81,000 clones, around 95% recorded once. CDR1 and CDR2 from the germline V gene are SGHTA and FQGTGA. With 4 bases clipped from V and 3 bases from J, the junction kept 5 bases outside the gene matches. There are 15 residues in the CDR3. The sequenced sample was T cells isolated from PBMCs. This TCR was recovered from a human donor in good health. The chain couples TRBV7-3 to TRBJ2-2; TRBD1 aligns across 7 bases. CDR3 nucleotides: TGTGCCAGCAGCTCGGACAGGTTTTACACCGGGGAGCTGTTTTTT. Protein product: CASSSDRFYTGELFF.